These 27 T cell receptor beta chains were sequenced from one sample in a study of molecular identifiers for immune sequencing clone quantification. MiXCR, run by TCRdb on the PCR reads, gives a single entry per CDR3 protein. This table holds about 640,000 distinct CDR3 sequences, just under 20% found once. Sequenced: naive CD8+ T cells from blood, with Jurkat cell RNA spiked in. Specified subset: FACS-sorted CD8+CD4-CCR7+CD45RA+ naive T cells. The receptors were gathered from a human donor in good health. Some libraries in this study had Jurkat cell RNA spiked in.

Turning to this clonotype: Given a much more abundant clone one base away, this may be a read error. The CDR3 does not close with the conserved phenylalanine or tryptophan, likely indicating a read error. CDR3 nucleotides: TGCGCCAGCAGCCAAGATCGGGGATACCAAGAGACCCAGTACATC. Protein: CASSQDRGYQETQYI. This chain joins TRBV4-3 and TRBJ2-5, with a tentative D call TRBD2 (5 bases). The CDR3 consists of 15 residues. Germline loops: CDR1 LGHNA, CDR2 YSLEER. V was shortened by 0 bases and J by 0 bases, with 8 bases between the two germline ends.

This clonotype showed up many times. The chain uses TRBV16 and TRBJ2-3, with 10 bases matching TRBD2. The V and J ends lost 2 bases and 4 bases, in that order; junction bases with no gene match: 3. The germline V gene encodes CDR1 KGHSY and CDR2 FQNENV. The CDR3 consists of 15 residues. The CDR3 nucleotides read TGTGCCAGCAGCCAACCTAGCGGGAGACCAGATACGCAGTATTTT. This encodes CASSQPSGRPDTQYF.

This clonotype was detected ten times or more. The genes are TRBV12-3 or TRBV12-4 and TRBJ2-5, with 10 bases identical to TRBD2. J gave up 9 bases and V 4 bases, and 23 bases lay outside the gene matches. The length of the CDR3 is 19 residues. In DNA, the CDR3 is TGTGCCAGCAGTTACGTCCGCGGTGATACAGCGGGGGGGAAGCGGGCCCAGTACTTC. It yields the protein CASSYVRGDTAGGKRAQYF.

This clonotype was observed a single time. One base away lies a much larger clone, so this may be a sequencing read error. V usage is TRBV13 and J usage is TRBJ2-6; D may be TRBD1 (6 bases). CDR3 length equals 15 residues. Germline assignment: CDR1 PRHDT and CDR2 FYEKMQ (reference sequence). CDR3 protein: CSSSLRGTGANVLTF. CDR3 coding DNA: TGTTCCAGCAGCTTAAGGGGGACTGGGGCCAACGTCCTGACTTTC.

To note about this clonotype: It may be a read error: a sequence one base away is much more abundant. The CDR3 is CASSLALEGTPNSPLYF. The CDR3, as DNA: TGTGCCAGCAGCTTAGCCTTAGAGGGGACCCCTAATTCACCCCTCTACTTT. The chain carries TRBV7-6 and TRBJ1-6, with D possibly being TRBD1 (5 bases). CDR1 is SGHVS and CDR2 is FNYEAQ in the germline V gene. The CDR3 totals 17 residues.

This clonotype has at least ten counts. The chain recombines TRBV6-5 with TRBJ2-7; 7 nucleotides align to TRBD1. This CDR3 comprises 17 residues. Germline V gene sequence: CDR1 MNHEY, CDR2 SVGAGI. The V gene end was trimmed by 2 bases and the J gene end by 3 bases; junction bases not matched to a gene: 13. The chain's CDR3 is CASSYGAPGTAIYEQYV. For the CDR3, the DNA is TGTGCCAGCAGTTACGGGGCCCCCGGGACAGCAATCTACGAGCAGTACGTC.

Notes on this clonotype: The junction does not match germline at one end; this may be a read error. The V gene is TRBV19, the J gene TRBJ2-2; D possibly corresponds to TRBD2 (6 bases). Germline CDR1 and CDR2: LNHDA and SQIVND (reference sequence). The CDR3 loop spans 14 amino acids. In DNA form, the CDR3 reads TGTGCCAGTAGTATAGATCCGAGACGCGGGGAGCCGTTTTTT. Its protein product is CASSIDPRRGEPFF. The full variable domain, rest sourced from reference TRBV19 and TRBJ2-2, is DGGITQSPKYLFRKEGQNVTLSCEQNLNHDAMYWYRQDPGQGLRLIYYSQIVNDFQKGDIAEGYSVSREKKESFPLTVTSAQKNPTAFYLCASSIDPRRGEPFFGEGSRLTVL.

The gene calls are TRBV20-1 and TRBJ2-7; 14 positions agree with TRBD2. From germline, CDR1 is DFQATT and CDR2 SNEGSKA (reference sequence). The CDR3 sequence is 17 residues long. V was pared by 5 bases and J by 0 bases, with 9 bases of the junction left unmatched. The CDR3 spells CSASHRGLAGDSYEQYF. DNA for the CDR3: TGCAGTGCTTCTCACAGGGGACTAGCGGGAGACTCCTACGAGCAGTACTTC.

This clonotype was seen a few times. The V and J genes are TRBV12-3 or TRBV12-4 and TRBJ1-4, with TRBD1 as a possible D gene (6 bases). This CDR3 is built from 16 residues. V lost 6 bases and J 2 bases, leaving 16 bases between the germline ends. CDR3 bases: TGTGCCAGCAGGCAGGACCGGGGGGGCACTAATGAAAAACTGTTTTTT. This codes for CASRQDRGGTNEKLFF.

This clonotype was seen at least ten times. V usage is TRBV7-9 and J usage is TRBJ2-5; either TRBD1 or TRBD2 may supply D (5 bases each). Trimming left V 5 bases short and J 3 bases short, with 10 bases between. This CDR3 spans 13 amino acids. Per germline, CDR1 SEHNR and CDR2 FQNEAQ (reference sequence). The DNA of the CDR3 is TGTGCCAGCAGCCCGAGGGGAGAAGAGACCCAGTACTTC. Translation: CASSPRGEETQYF.

V is TRBV30 and J is TRBJ2-7, with TRBD2 identical over 9 bases. CDR1 is GTSNPN, CDR2 SVGIG, per germline (reference sequence). This CDR3 comprises 14 residues. J was trimmed by 7 bases and V by 0 bases; bases with no gene match: 7. CDR3 loop: CAWSVPGLAGEQYF. The CDR3 DNA reads TGTGCCTGGAGTGTACCGGGACTAGCTGGGGAGCAGTACTTC.

This clonotype was observed at least ten times. This chain links TRBV4-3 with TRBJ2-7, with unresolved D. Trimming shortened V by 1 base and J by 2 bases, and 12 bases separated the two germline ends. There are 15 residues in the CDR3. Per the germline V gene, CDR1 is LGHNA and CDR2 is YSLEER. The CDR3 nucleotides read TGCGCCAGCAGCCAAGTATCGGAACCGACCTACGAGCAGTACTTC. Amino acid sequence: CASSQVSEPTYEQYF.

Turning to this clonotype: A much larger clone differs from this one at a single base, so this may be a read error. The chain uses TRBV6-2 or TRBV6-3 and TRBJ2-5; D possibly corresponds to TRBD2 (6 bases). The CDR3 covers 14 residues. Trimming removed 7 bases at V and 4 bases at J, with 16 bases between. CDR1 is MNHEY, CDR2 SVGEGT, per germline. The CDR3 loop is CASKGRGTSETQYF. In DNA form, the CDR3 reads TGTGCCAGCAAGGGACGGGGGACGTCAGAGACCCAGTACTTC.

A word on this clonotype: Given a much more abundant clone one base away, this may be a read error. This sequence joins TRBV2 and TRBJ2-5, with 11 bases identical to TRBD2. CDR3 length: 17 amino acids. CDR1 is SNHLY, CDR2 FYNNEI, per germline. The CDR3 DNA reads as TGTGCCAGCAGAGGGACTCGACTAGCGGGACACCAAGAGGCCCAGTACTTC. It yields the protein CASRGTRLAGHQEAQYF.

Comments on this clonotype: A read error may explain this, as a much larger clone is one base away. Given the absence of the conserved phenylalanine or tryptophan at the CDR3 end, a read error is likely. The chain carries TRBV27 and TRBJ2-3; a weak D match, TRBD1 (6 bases). With 5 bases removed from V and 6 bases from J, the gap between germline ends came to 15 bases. This CDR3 is 14 amino acids long. In germline, CDR1 is MNHEY, CDR2 SMNVEV (reference sequence). Here the CDR3 DNA reads TGTGCCAGCAGTCACAGGGTAAATGCGGATACGCAGTATTCT. This gives the protein CASSHRVNADTQYS.

Ten or more counts support this clonotype. The gene calls are TRBV5-1 and TRBJ1-1; 8 bases align to TRBD1. This CDR3 has 15 amino acids. The germline V gene encodes CDR1 SGHRS and CDR2 YFSETQ. The ends lost 4 bases at V and 1 base at J; junction bases unmatched: 6. DNA for the CDR3: TGCGCCAGCAGCGGGACCGGGACAGGGAACACTGAAGCTTTCTTT. Translating gives CASSGTGTGNTEAFF.

This clonotype was seen at least ten times. The gene calls are TRBV7-2 and TRBJ1-1; TRBD1 matches 7 bases. The CDR3 totals 16 residues. V dropped 3 bases and J dropped 0; count of bases not matched to a gene: 7. Germline values: CDR1 SGHTA, CDR2 FQGNSA. The CDR3 loop is CASSFDRDKMNTEAFF. Written as DNA, the CDR3 is TGTGCCAGCAGCTTCGACAGGGATAAAATGAACACTGAAGCTTTCTTT.

The V call is TRBV27, the J call TRBJ2-1, with D tentatively TRBD1 (5 bases). Looked up from germline, CDR1 is MNHEY and CDR2 is SMNVEV (reference sequence). The CDR3 extends over 13 amino acids. With 5 bases removed from V and 7 bases from J, the gap between germline ends came to 12 bases. In DNA, the CDR3 is TGTGCCAGCAGTATAAGGGGTGTGAATGAGCAGTTCTTC. This encodes CASSIRGVNEQFF.

The table lists this clonotype with many counts. This chain uses TRBV4-3 with TRBJ1-1; D is ambiguous. Germline-derived CDR1 and CDR2 are LGHNA and YSLEER. The CDR3 extends over 14 amino acids. Between the trimmed V and J ends, which lost 2 bases and 2 bases, there was a span of 9 bases. The DNA of the CDR3 is TGCGCCAGCAGCCAATTTGAGGCAAACACTGAAGCTTTCTTT. Translation: CASSQFEANTEAFF.

CDR3 nucleotide sequence: TGTGCCAGCAGCTCCGGGCCCCTGGGGACTGGAAACACCATATATTTT. Protein sequence: CASSSGPLGTGNTIYF. The gene calls are TRBV7-9 and TRBJ1-3; D is uncertain. The V gene's germline CDR1 is SEHNR and CDR2 FQNEAQ (reference sequence). The CDR3 extends over 16 amino acids. Trimming pared 4 bases from V and 2 bases from J, leaving 15 bases between. The entire variable domain, with the rest obtained from reference TRBV7-9 and TRBJ1-3, is as follows: DTGVSQNPRHKITKRGQNVTFRCDPISEHNRLYWYRQTLGQGPEFLTYFQNEAQLEKSRLLSDRFSAERPKGSFSTLEIQRTEQGDSAMYLCASSSGPLGTGNTIYFGEGSWLTVV.

The chain is built from TRBV19 and TRBJ1-6, with no clear D. CDR1 is LNHDA and CDR2 is SQIVND in the germline V gene (reference sequence). CDR3 length: 16 residues. The ends were cut back, 4 bases at V and 0 bases at J, with 10 bases in the middle. The CDR3 sequence: CASSTNYVSYNSPLHF. CDR3 nucleotide sequence: TGTGCCAGTAGTACCAACTATGTCTCCTATAATTCACCCCTCCACTTT.

There are many counts of this clonotype. The chain is built from TRBV6-5 and TRBJ1-1; TRBD1 might be the D (5 bases). V was trimmed by 2 bases and J by 6 bases, leaving 13 bases between them. The CDR3 runs 14 residues. Germline loops: CDR1 MNHEY, CDR2 SVGAGI. The CDR3 DNA sequence: TGTGCCAGCAGTTACGGAGGGGATTTCTCTGAAGCTTTCTTT. Protein sequence: CASSYGGDFSEAFF.

A remark on this clonotype: This may arise from a read error, as a much more abundant clone is one base away. Since the CDR3 does not end with the conserved phenylalanine or tryptophan, this likely comes from a read error. The CDR3 DNA reads as TGTGCCAGCAGACCCGACAGGGATAGCAATCAGCCCCAGCATTCT. Amino acid sequence: CASRPDRDSNQPQHS. The chain is built from TRBV7-8 and TRBJ1-5, with 7 bases lining up with TRBD1. CDR1 is SGHVS, CDR2 FQNEAQ, per germline. Unmatched junction bases numbered 5, after V lost 6 bases and J lost 0 bases. The length of the CDR3 is 15 residues.

This clonotype was detected only a few times. The chain links TRBV27 to TRBJ2-7, with 7 bases matching TRBD2. The V gene's germline CDR1 is MNHEY and CDR2 SMNVEV (reference sequence). V lost 5 bases to trimming and J lost 3 bases; unmatched junction nucleotides: 10. The CDR3 length is 15 residues. The CDR3 DNA is TGTGCCAGCAGTCCAGGACTGGGAGGGGACTACGAGCAGTACTTC. Translated: CASSPGLGGDYEQYF.

The table lists this clonotype with many counts. This chain joins TRBV7-3 and TRBJ2-1, with 14 bases matching TRBD2. V lost 0 bases and J lost 4; bases outside the gene matches: 5. This CDR3 spans 18 amino acids. Germline values: CDR1 SGHTA, CDR2 FQGTGA. Here the CDR3 reads CASSLTLGTSGSYNEQFF. CDR3 in DNA: TGTGCCAGCAGCTTAACTCTCGGGACTAGCGGGAGTTACAATGAGCAGTTCTTC.

This clonotype occurred many times. The chain joins TRBV12-3 or TRBV12-4 to TRBJ2-3; 10 bases agree with TRBD2. V lost 2 bases, J lost 6 bases, and 14 bases stayed unmatched. CDR3 size: 18 residues. The CDR3 DNA reads TGTGCCAGCAGTTTAAACCCCCCCACTAGCGGGGATGGGGATACGCAGTATTTT. Protein product: CASSLNPPTSGDGDTQYF.

The table lists this clonotype with a few counts. The chain joins TRBV12-3 or TRBV12-4 to TRBJ2-5; 9 bases agree with TRBD1. The CDR3 extends over 16 amino acids. V lost 6 bases to trimming and J lost 0 bases; unmatched junction nucleotides: 8. The CDR3 spells CASRGDRELYQETQYF. The CDR3 DNA follows: TGTGCCAGCAGGGGGGACAGGGAATTGTACCAAGAGACCCAGTACTTC.